Below, one T cell receptor beta chain is given with its context. The data belong to a study of blood T cell repertoires in COVID-19. The data were produced by immunoSEQ multiplex PCR, yet TCRdb's version contains in-frame clones alone and is incomplete. The sample shows 52,000 or so clones, roughly 90% of them seen only once. This CDR3 has 14 amino acids. V was shortened by 0 bases and J by 0 bases, with 5 bases between the two germline ends. Germline V gene data show CDR1 as SGHNT and CDR2 as YENEEA. The sequence derives from a woman of 80 years or more with acute or convalescent COVID-19. Sequenced: peripheral blood. The V gene is TRBV11-3, the J gene TRBJ1-1, with unresolved D. The CDR3 DNA follows: TGTGCCAGCAGCTTAGACCGCGTGAACACTGAAGCTTTCTTT. Amino acid sequence: CASSLDRVNTEAFF.